The text below deals with one T cell receptor beta chain. The antigen is undetermined. This sample's treatment: about 20 received Ad26.COV2.S at low or high dose, single or two shots; 5 received placebo; per-sample allocation not given. On day 63 after the first injection, vaccine and placebo recipients gave samples. These data come from a study of Ad26.COV2.S vaccination and SARS-CoV-2 variants. Across the study: Intramuscular Ad26.COV2.S at 5x10^10 or 1x10^11 viral particles. Study-level findings and limits: Participants given vaccine showed non-spike TCR breadth similar to that of placebo recipients. Quantification of TCR breadth and depth may have yielded underestimates of total T cell responses. After vaccination, reports described spike-specific CD8+ and CD4+ T cell responses as showing substantial breadth.

Some clones are missing from TCRdb's copy, which holds only in-frame ones; the method was immunoSEQ multiplex PCR. This table has hundreds of thousands of clones, around 90% appearing once. Per germline, CDR1 MDHEN and CDR2 SYDVKM. The trim removed 5 bases at V and 0 bases at J, leaving 10 bases unmatched. The CDR3 totals 17 residues. Sequenced material: peripheral blood, taken in a trial of Ad26.COV2.S vaccine versus placebo. The V gene is TRBV28, the J gene TRBJ1-2; 9 nucleotides agree with TRBD1. This clonotype originated in a person aged 18 to 65 who received the Ad26.COV2.S COVID-19 vaccine or a placebo. For the CDR3, the DNA is TGTGCCAGCAGTATACCCAGGAACAGGGGGCCTAACTATGGCTACACCTTC. This sequence encodes CASSIPRNRGPNYGYTF.